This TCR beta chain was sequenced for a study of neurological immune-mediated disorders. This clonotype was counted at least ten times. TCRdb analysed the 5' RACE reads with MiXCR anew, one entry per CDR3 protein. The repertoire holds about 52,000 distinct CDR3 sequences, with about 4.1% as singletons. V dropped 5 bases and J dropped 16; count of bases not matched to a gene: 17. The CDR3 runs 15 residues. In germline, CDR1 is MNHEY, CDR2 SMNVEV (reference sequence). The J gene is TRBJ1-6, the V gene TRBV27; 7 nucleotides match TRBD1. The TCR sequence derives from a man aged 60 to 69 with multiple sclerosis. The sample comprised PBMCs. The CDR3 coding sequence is TGTGCCAGCAGTGCCCAACCCTTCCACGGGACAGCTCTCCACTTT. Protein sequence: CASSAQPFHGTALHF.